This T cell receptor (beta chain) is drawn from a study of T-cell memory formation after mild COVID-19. Study-level background: Largely donor-specific TCR clusters were found.

The sample holds many counts of this clonotype. What it binds is not known. The TCR alpha and TCR beta cDNA libraries, bearing sample barcodes and UMIs, were generated by 5'RACE using constant-segment primers. TCRdb passed the 5' RACE reads through MiXCR, listing each CDR3 protein once. The repertoire holds roughly 600,000 distinct CDR3 sequences, 15% to 20% seen once, with 12% in the top ten. V lost 6 bases and J lost 5; bases outside the gene matches: 7. Germline CDR1 and CDR2: SEHNR and FQNEAQ (reference sequence). The length of the CDR3 is 14 residues. Notes on the study in general: Among CD4+ contracting clones, most were CM and EM, and CD8+ ones EMRA. Detection of some responders pre-infection suggested pre-existing cross-reactive memory T cells participated.

The specimen sequenced was PBMCs or a T cell subset sorted from them (not recorded which). The chain combines TRBV7-9 with TRBJ2-1, with 7 nucleotides matching TRBD1. The receptor was isolated from an adult woman who had mild COVID-19 (a few samples of this study predate the infection). Cell type and time point are not known. Here the CDR3 reads CASSRGQGDNEQFF. The CDR3, as DNA: TGTGCCAGCAGTCGTGGGCAGGGGGACAATGAGCAGTTCTTC.